Sequencing of this T cell receptor beta chain was carried out in a study of early T cells in non-severe SARS-CoV-2 infection. Unique molecular identifiers (one per individual cDNA molecule) were attached. TCRdb analysed the 5' RACE reads with MiXCR anew, one entry per CDR3 protein. The table has 55,000 to 70,000 distinct CDR3 sequences, 10% seen once. Germline V gene sequence: CDR1 SGHVS, CDR2 FQNEAQ. With 5 bases removed from V and 0 bases from J, the gap between germline ends came to 23 bases. The CDR3 runs to 18 residues. This clonotype was seen repeatedly, ten times or more. The V call is TRBV7-8, the J call TRBJ2-7; a possible D gene is TRBD2 (6 bases). This receptor was taken from an adult who was a healthcare worker with PCR-confirmed SARS-CoV-2 infection or an uninfected control (not recorded which). Sequenced input: whole blood. The CDR3 reads CASSPFSLLAAHSYEQYF. CDR3 in DNA: TGTGCCAGCAGCCCGTTTTCGTTACTAGCCGCACACTCCTACGAGCAGTACTTC.